This T cell receptor beta chain is from a study of shared clonotypes between healthy human individuals. Generated by immunoSEQ multiplex PCR, the TCRdb table keeps only in-frame clones and is missing some. The repertoire includes hundreds of thousands of clones, approximately 79% of them detected once, and under 2% sits in the top ten. This TCR derives from a woman aged 30 to 39 in good health. What was sequenced was memory CD4+ T cells sorted from blood. Subset defined: CD45RA-negative fraction.

CDR3 bases: TGTGCCAGTCTAGGGGGGACTGCTGCTATGAAGACCCAGTACTTC. Amino acids: CASLGGTAAMKTQYF. The rearrangement uses TRBV28 and TRBJ2-5, with D perhaps being TRBD1 or TRBD2 (6 bases each). Germline V lookup: CDR1 MDHEN, CDR2 SYDVKM. CDR3 length: 15 amino acids. With 9 bases removed from V and 6 bases from J, the gap between germline ends came to 23 bases.